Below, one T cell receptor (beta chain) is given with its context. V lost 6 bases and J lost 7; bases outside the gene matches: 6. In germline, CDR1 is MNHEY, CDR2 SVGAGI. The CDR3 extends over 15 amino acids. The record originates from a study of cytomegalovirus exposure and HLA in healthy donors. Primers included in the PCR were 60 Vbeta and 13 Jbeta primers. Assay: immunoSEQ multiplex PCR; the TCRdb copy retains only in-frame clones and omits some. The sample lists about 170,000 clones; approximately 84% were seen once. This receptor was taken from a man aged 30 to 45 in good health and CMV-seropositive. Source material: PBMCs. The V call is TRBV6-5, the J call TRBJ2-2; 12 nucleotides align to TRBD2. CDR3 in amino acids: CASRRLAGVGGELFF. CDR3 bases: TGTGCCAGCAGACGACTAGCGGGAGTCGGCGGGGAGCTGTTTTTT.